The 10 T cell receptor beta chains presented below share a single source sample, sequenced in a study of cytomegalovirus exposure and HLA in healthy donors (dated by TCRdb to about 2017). The library was generated by the immunoSEQ multiplex PCR assay. A mixture of 60 forward primers for TCR Vbeta segments and 13 reverse primers for TCR Jbeta segments was used in the multiplex PCR. TCRdb mirrors the immuneACCESS table, restricted to in-frame sequences. Some clones are absent from its copies; in checked studies, under half trace to an unresolved V gene, and the reason for the others is unknown. For this sample there are 90,000 to 150,000 clones; 60% to 85% appear just once. In total, the top ten clones hold 2.5% to 3.5% of the sample. Sequenced sample: PBMCs. These receptors all come from a woman in her thirties in good health and CMV-seropositive.

This clone showed up just a few times. The chain joins TRBV5-1 to TRBJ2-3; D is undetermined. The germline V gene has CDR1 SGHRS and CDR2 YFSETQ. This CDR3 is built from 14 residues. The V and J ends lost 4 bases and 9 bases respectively, with 18 bases between them. The CDR3 sequence: CASSTLRSVDTQYF. The DNA of the CDR3 is TGCGCCAGCAGCACCCTGAGGTCGGTCGACACGCAGTATTTT.

The chain carries TRBV27 and TRBJ2-4; 7 bases fit TRBD2. Trimming removed 2 bases from V and 0 bases from J; junction bases left unmatched: 7. Per germline, CDR1 MNHEY and CDR2 SMNVEV (reference sequence). The CDR3 consists of 17 residues. CDR3 in amino acids: CASSLKAAGVAKNIQYF. The CDR3 region has the DNA TGTGCCAGCAGTTTAAAAGCCGCGGGGGTAGCCAAAAACATTCAGTACTTC.

This clone appeared a few times. The chain joins TRBV5-1 to TRBJ2-7, with D possibly TRBD2 on 7 matching bases. The CDR3 runs 16 residues. Germline-derived CDR1 and CDR2 are SGHRS and YFSETQ. Trimming pared 3 bases from V and 7 bases from J, leaving 23 bases between. The CDR3 nucleotides read TGCGCCAGCAGCTCTCCCCCGGGGGGCACACAGGTAGAGCAGTACTTC. Encoded protein: CASSSPPGGTQVEQYF.

The rearrangement joins TRBV5-1 to TRBJ1-3; 7 positions match TRBD1. Germline CDR1 SGHRS, CDR2 YFSETQ. V shed 0 bases, J shed 4 bases, and the junction held 4 bases outside the gene matches. This CDR3 has 15 amino acids. In DNA, the CDR3 is TGCGCCAGCAGCTTGGGTCCGGGACAGGGAAACACCATATATTTT. Translated, it gives CASSLGPGQGNTIYF.

The genes are TRBV4-2 and TRBJ2-1; D possibly corresponds to TRBD1 (6 bases). V lost 0 bases and J lost 8, with 8 bases in between. CDR3 size: 13 residues. The germline gives CDR1 LGHNA, CDR2 YNFKEQ. The CDR3 DNA reads as TGTGCCAGCAGCCAAGATAAGGGGGATGAGCAGTTCTTC. Translation gives CASSQDKGDEQFF.

CDR3 coding DNA: TGCGCCAGCAGCTTGGAGGGGGTTACCTACGAGCAGTACTTC. It translates to CASSLEGVTYEQYF. The V gene is TRBV5-1, the J gene TRBJ2-7; tentative D call: TRBD1 (6 bases). The CDR3 extends over 14 amino acids. Deletions cut 0 bases from V and 2 bases from J, with 9 bases between. The germline gives CDR1 SGHRS, CDR2 YFSETQ.

The chain carries TRBV2 and TRBJ2-3; TRBD2 matches at 9 bases. V was clipped by 4 bases and J by 4 bases; unmatched bases: 12. The CDR3 has 17 amino acids. Germline V gives CDR1 SNHLY, CDR2 FYNNEI. The CDR3 reads CASSVRQRGDSADTQYF. CDR3 coding DNA: TGTGCCAGCAGTGTTCGTCAGCGGGGGGATTCGGCAGATACGCAGTATTTT.

The chain joins TRBV7-7 to TRBJ1-3, with a weak D call TRBD1 (6 bases). The V and J ends lost 1 base and 0 bases respectively, with 13 bases between them. Germline V gives CDR1 SSHAT, CDR2 FNYEAQ (reference sequence). The length of the CDR3 is 17 residues. The CDR3 nucleotides read TGTGCCAGCAGCTTAGGGGGGCCGTCCAACTCTGGAAACACCATATATTTT. This gives the protein CASSLGGPSNSGNTIYF.

The rearrangement joins TRBV4-1 to TRBJ1-2; no firm D call. CDR3 size: 15 residues. V lost 0 bases and J lost 8, with 16 bases in between. Germline CDR1 and CDR2: MGHRA and YSYEKL. The CDR3 DNA sequence: TGCGCCAGCAGCCAAGAGCCCAGGTCCCTCTACGGCTACACCTTC. Its translation is CASSQEPRSLYGYTF.

The count of this clone is one. This rearrangement joins TRBV11-2 to TRBJ2-5; 9 positions agree with TRBD1. This CDR3 spans 14 amino acids. Germline-derived CDR1 and CDR2 are SGHAT and FQNNGV. J lost 5 bases, V lost 3 bases, and 4 bases had no gene match. The chain's CDR3 is CASSLTGGGETQYF. CDR3 bases: TGTGCCAGCAGCTTGACAGGGGGAGGGGAGACCCAGTACTTC.